A selection of T cell receptor beta chains follows, all from one sample in a study of vaccination effects on CD4 cells after COVID-19. Generated by immunoSEQ multiplex PCR, the TCRdb table keeps only in-frame clones and is missing some. The profile shows around 83,000 clones, 74% of them singletons. What these receptors recognize is not known. The sample here was CD4+ T cells from PBMCs cultured with HCoV-229E spike peptides, taken before COVID-19 vaccination. The source of these receptors is a human donor who received a COVID-19 vaccine. The CDR3 runs from the conserved cysteine through the conserved F or W. D genes are given only for firm matches. Only some rows state a clone size, as once, few, many or a class for expanded clones.

v_call	d_call	clone_size	j_call	cdr3_aa	cdr3_nt
TRBV30	.	.	TRBJ1-6	CAWSRDYSPLHF	TGTGCCTGGTCCAGGGATTATTCACCCCTCCACTTT
TRBV18	TRBD1	.	TRBJ1-4	CASGPGQGAQEKLFF	TGTGCCAGCGGACCCGGACAGGGGGCGCAGGAAAAACTGTTTTTT
TRBV5-1	.	.	TRBJ2-4	CASSLTGGVDIQYF	TGCGCCAGCAGCTTAACAGGCGGGGTGGACATTCAGTACTTC
TRBV19	.	.	TRBJ1-2	CASSRQEGGYGYTF	TGTGCCAGTAGTAGGCAGGAAGGAGGCTATGGCTACACCTTC
TRBV5-1	TRBD2	.	TRBJ2-1	CASSAGLAGGNNEQFF	TGCGCCAGCAGCGCCGGACTAGCGGGGGGGAACAATGAGCAGTTCTTC
TRBV3-1/TRBV3-2	TRBD2	.	TRBJ2-2	CASSQDFRGGQAGELFF	TGTGCCAGCAGCCAAGATTTTCGCGGGGGGCAAGCCGGGGAGCTGTTTTTT
TRBV24-1	.	.	TRBJ1-1	CATSDGNTEAFF	TGTGCCACCAGTGATGGGAACACTGAAGCTTTCTTT
TRBV30	.	.	TRBJ1-2	CAWSYRANYGYTF	TGTGCCTGGAGTTACAGGGCCAACTATGGCTACACCTTC
TRBV3-1/TRBV3-2	.	.	TRBJ2-5	CASSQASQGGETQYF	TGTGCCAGCAGCCAAGCTTCTCAGGGAGGAGAGACCCAGTACTTC
TRBV5-1	TRBD2	.	TRBJ2-5	CASSFSGGEETQYF	TGCGCCAGCAGCTTTAGCGGGGGTGAAGAGACCCAGTACTTC
TRBV9	.	.	TRBJ2-6	CASSVRGEGANVLTF	TGTGCCAGCAGCGTAAGGGGGGAGGGGGCCAACGTCCTGACTTTC
TRBV27	.	.	TRBJ1-2	CASSFSGKYGYTF	TGTGCCAGCAGTTTTTCGGGAAAATATGGCTACACCTTC
TRBV5-6	.	.	TRBJ1-1	CASSLGFAGNTEAFF	TGTGCCAGCAGCTTGGGATTTGCAGGGAACACTGAAGCTTTCTTT
TRBV5-1	.	few	TRBJ2-5	CASSLEGGTQYF	TGCGCCAGCAGCTTGGAGGGGGGGACCCAGTACTTC
TRBV6-2/TRBV6-3	TRBD1	.	TRBJ2-1	CASSTYSTGTGSGEQFF	TGTGCCAGCAGTACCTATTCGACCGGGACAGGGAGCGGTGAGCAGTTCTTC
TRBV19	TRBD1	.	TRBJ1-6	CASSSRPGQGATLHF	TGTGCCAGTAGTTCCCGACCCGGACAGGGGGCGACCCTCCACTTT